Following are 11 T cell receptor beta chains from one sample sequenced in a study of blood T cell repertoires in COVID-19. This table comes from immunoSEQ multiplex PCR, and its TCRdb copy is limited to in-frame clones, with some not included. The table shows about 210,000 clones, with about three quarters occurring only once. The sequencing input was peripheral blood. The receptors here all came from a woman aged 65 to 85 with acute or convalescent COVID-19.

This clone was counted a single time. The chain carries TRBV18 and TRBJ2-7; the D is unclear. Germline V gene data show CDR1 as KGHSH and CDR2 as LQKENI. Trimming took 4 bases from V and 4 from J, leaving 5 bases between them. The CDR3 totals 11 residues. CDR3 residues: CASSLQYEQYF. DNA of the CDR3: TGTGCCAGCTCACTTCAGTACGAGCAGTACTTC.

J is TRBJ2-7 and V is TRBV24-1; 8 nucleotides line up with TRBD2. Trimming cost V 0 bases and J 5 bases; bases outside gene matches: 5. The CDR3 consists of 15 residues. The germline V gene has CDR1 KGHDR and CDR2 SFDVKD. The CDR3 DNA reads TGTGCCACCAGTGATTTGCGGGAGGGAAGCAACGAGCAGTACTTC. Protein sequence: CATSDLREGSNEQYF.

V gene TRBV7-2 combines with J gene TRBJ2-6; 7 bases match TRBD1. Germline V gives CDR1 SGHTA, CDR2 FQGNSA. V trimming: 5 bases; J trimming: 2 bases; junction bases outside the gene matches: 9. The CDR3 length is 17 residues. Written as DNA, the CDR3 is TGTGCCAGCAGCCTCAGGGGGAGTCGGCCTGGGGCCAACGTCCTGACTTTC. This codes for CASSLRGSRPGANVLTF.

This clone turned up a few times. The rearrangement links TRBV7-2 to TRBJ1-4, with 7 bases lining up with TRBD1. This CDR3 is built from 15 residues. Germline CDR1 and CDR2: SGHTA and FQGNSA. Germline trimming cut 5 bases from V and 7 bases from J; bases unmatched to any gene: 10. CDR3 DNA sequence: TGTGCCAGCAGCGGACGACAGGGTCAGAGTGAAAAACTGTTTTTT. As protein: CASSGRQGQSEKLFF.

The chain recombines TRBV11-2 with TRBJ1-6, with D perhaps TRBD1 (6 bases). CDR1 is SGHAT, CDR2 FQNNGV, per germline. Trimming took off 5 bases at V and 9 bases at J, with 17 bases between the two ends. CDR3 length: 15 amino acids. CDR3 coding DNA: TGTGCCAGCAGCCCCCATGGTGGCAGGGGTTCACCCCTCCACTTT. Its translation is CASSPHGGRGSPLHF.

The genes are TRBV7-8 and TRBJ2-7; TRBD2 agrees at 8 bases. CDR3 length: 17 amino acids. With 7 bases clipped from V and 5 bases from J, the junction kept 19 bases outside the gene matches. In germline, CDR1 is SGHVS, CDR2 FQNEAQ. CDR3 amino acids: CASTWGPQRGFWHEQYV. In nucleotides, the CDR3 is TGTGCCAGCACCTGGGGACCACAGCGGGGGTTCTGGCACGAGCAGTACGTC.

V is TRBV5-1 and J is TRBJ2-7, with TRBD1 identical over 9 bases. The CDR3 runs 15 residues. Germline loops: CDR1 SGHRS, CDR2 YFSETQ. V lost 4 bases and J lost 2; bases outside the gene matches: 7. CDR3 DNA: TGCGCCAGCAGCCCCGGGACAGGGTTCCCCTACGAGCAGTACTTC. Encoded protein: CASSPGTGFPYEQYF.

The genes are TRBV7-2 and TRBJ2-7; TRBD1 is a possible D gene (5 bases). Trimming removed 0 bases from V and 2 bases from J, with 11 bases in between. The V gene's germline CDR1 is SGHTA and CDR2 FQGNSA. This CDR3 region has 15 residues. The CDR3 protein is CASSLAPGHPYEQYF. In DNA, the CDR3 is TGTGCCAGCAGCTTAGCCCCCGGACACCCCTACGAGCAGTACTTC. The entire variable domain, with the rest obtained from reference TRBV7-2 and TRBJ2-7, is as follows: GAGVSQSPSNKVTEKGKDVELRCDPISGHTALYWYRQSLGQGLEFLIYFQGNSAPDKSGLPSDRFSAERTGGSVSTLTIQRTQQEDSAVYLCASSLAPGHPYEQYFGPGTRLTVT.

The CDR3 DNA reads TGTGCCAGCAGCCCCTCGACAGGCTACTACGAGCAGTACTTC. The encoded protein is CASSPSTGYYEQYF. The chain is built from TRBV7-2 and TRBJ2-7; D is perhaps TRBD1 (6 bases). V was pared by 5 bases and J by 3 bases, with 14 bases between. The CDR3 is 14 amino acids. Looked up from germline, CDR1 is SGHTA and CDR2 is FQGNSA. The complete variable domain, with remaining parts taken from reference TRBV7-2 and TRBJ2-7, reads GAGVSQSPSNKVTEKGKDVELRCDPISGHTALYWYRQSLGQGLEFLIYFQGNSAPDKSGLPSDRFSAERTGGSVSTLTIQRTQQEDSAVYLCASSPSTGYYEQYFGPGTRLTVT.

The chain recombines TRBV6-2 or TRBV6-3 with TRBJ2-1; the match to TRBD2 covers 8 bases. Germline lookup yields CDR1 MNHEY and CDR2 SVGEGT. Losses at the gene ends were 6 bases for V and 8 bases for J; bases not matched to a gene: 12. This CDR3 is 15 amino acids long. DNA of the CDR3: TGTGCCAGCAGCCCCGTCGGCGGGGGGAGGGATGAGCAGTTCTTC. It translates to CASSPVGGGRDEQFF.

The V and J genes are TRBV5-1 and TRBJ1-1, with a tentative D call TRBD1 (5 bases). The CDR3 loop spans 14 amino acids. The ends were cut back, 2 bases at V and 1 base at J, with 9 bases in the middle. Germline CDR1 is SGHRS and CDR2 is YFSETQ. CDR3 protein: CASSFDSRNTEAFF. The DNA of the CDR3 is TGCGCCAGCAGCTTCGACAGCAGGAACACTGAAGCTTTCTTT. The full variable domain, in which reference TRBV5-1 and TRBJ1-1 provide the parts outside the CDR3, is KAGVTQTPRYLIKTRGQQVTLSCSPISGHRSVSWYQQTPGQGLQFLFEYFSETQRNKGNFPGRFSGRQFSNSRSEMNVSTLELGDSALYLCASSFDSRNTEAFFGQGTRLTVV.